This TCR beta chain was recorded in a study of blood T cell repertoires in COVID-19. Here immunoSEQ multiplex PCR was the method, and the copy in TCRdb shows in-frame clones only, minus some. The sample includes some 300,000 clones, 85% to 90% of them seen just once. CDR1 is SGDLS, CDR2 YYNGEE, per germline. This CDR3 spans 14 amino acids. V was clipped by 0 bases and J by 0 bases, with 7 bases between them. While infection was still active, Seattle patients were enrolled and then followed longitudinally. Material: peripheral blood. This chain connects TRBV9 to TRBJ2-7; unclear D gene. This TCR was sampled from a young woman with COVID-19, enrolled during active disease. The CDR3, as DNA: TGTGCCAGCAGCGTAGGGCAGCGCTCCTACGAGCAGTACTTC. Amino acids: CASSVGQRSYEQYF.